The sequence of this TCR beta chain was determined in a study of cytomegalovirus exposure and HLA in healthy donors. PCR amplification relied on 60 Vbeta primers (plus 13 Jbeta primers). Measured with immunoSEQ multiplex PCR; TCRdb has only the in-frame clones, and not every one. Seen here are 90,000 to 140,000 clones, around 77% observed once, and the top ten hold about 9.1%. Comment on this clone: Antigen unknown.

Study-level findings and limits: Many donors shared some public TCRs, even though most TCR sequences were rare. Follow-up analysis found HLA locus-dependent TCR association rates, highest for DRB1 and lowest for HLA-C. A highly shared variant cluster was judged a likely technical artifact.

The specimen sequenced was PBMCs. The TCR comes from a woman aged 40 to 50 in good health and CMV-seropositive.

CDR3 loop: CASILTGRYNEQFF. The CDR3 region has the DNA TGTGCCAGCATCTTGACAGGGAGGTACAATGAGCAGTTCTTC. This chain joins TRBV28 and TRBJ2-1; D possibly corresponds to TRBD1 (7 bases). The V end was cut by 7 bases, the J end by 4 bases, with 14 bases between. CDR1 is MDHEN and CDR2 is SYDVKM in the germline V gene. The CDR3 loop spans 14 amino acids.